This entry is about one T cell receptor (beta chain). The data are from a study of blood T cell repertoires in COVID-19. Germline V lookup: CDR1 SQVTM, CDR2 ANQGSEA. V was shortened by 6 bases and J by 6 bases, with 12 bases between the two germline ends. This CDR3 spans 11 amino acids. Cohorts were determined from participant-reported clinical history. In the original analysis: Amplification from reference gene primers served as the basis for estimated nucleated cell counts. Assay used: immunoSEQ multiplex PCR; TCRdb lists only in-frame clones, some missing. That table furnishes V, J and clone size, whereas the DNA furnished D and trimming. This table holds about 260,000 clones, about 88% found once.

The receptor was isolated from a woman in her fifties or sixties who had recovered from COVID-19. This sequence joins TRBV29-1 and TRBJ2-7, with D hard to call. Sequencing was done on a sample of PBMCs or T cells enriched from blood (not recorded which). Here the CDR3 DNA reads TGCAGCGTAGACGGGTTGGGCGAGCAGTACTTC. It codes for CSVDGLGEQYF.